Listed here is a single TCR beta chain. Its antigen remains unidentified. Amplified regions were TCR beta CDR3 sequences from RNA transcripts. The HTBI primer set served for first-round RT-PCR of the TCR CDR3. MiXCR, run by TCRdb on the multiplex PCR reads, gives a single entry per CDR3 protein. Of 600,000 to 850,000 distinct CDR3 sequences in the sample, 18% were seen once. These data originate in a study of T cells in Graves' hyperthyroidism and ophthalmopathy. Overall study context: Blood was drawn when the patient was first diagnosed and still untreated. General observations from the study: A model of 13 V-J pairs discriminated ophthalmopathy from stable hyperthyroidism. The model foresaw ophthalmopathy a median roughly 6.6 months prior to onset.

Diagnosing involved the use of clinical symptoms, serum thyroxine and TRAb, thyroid ultrasound and orbital computed tomography. The TCR sequence derives from a woman aged 45-59 years with Graves' hyperthyroidism that later progressed to Graves' ophthalmopathy. What was sequenced was blood.

CDR3 bases: TGCAGTGCTAGCTCGGGCCGATCCTATGGCTACACCTTC. It is translated as CSASSGRSYGYTF. The chain is built from TRBV20-1 and TRBJ1-2, with D unclear. CDR3 length equals 13 residues. Trimming shortened V by 3 bases and J by 4 bases, and 12 bases separated the two germline ends. CDR1 and CDR2 (germline): DFQATT, SNEGSKA (reference sequence).